This note documents a single T cell receptor beta chain sequence. The antigen remains undetermined. The V gene lost 1 base and the J gene lost 7 bases, with 11 bases spanning the gap. From germline, CDR1 is LGHNA and CDR2 YNFKEQ. CDR3 length equals 13 residues. The sample comes from a study of cytomegalovirus exposure and HLA in healthy donors. Background on the study: Findings of an earlier analysis included 117 million unique TCR beta sequences from around 180 million T cells.

Those who donated were healthy bone marrow donors. Whole-study results and caveats: In a later analysis, the majority of CMV-associated beta chains seemingly showed HLA restriction.

In the PCR, 60 Vbeta and 13 Jbeta primers were used. Assay used: immunoSEQ multiplex PCR; TCRdb lists only in-frame clones, some missing. The sample lists 150,000 to 200,000 clones, approximately 85% occurring once. Sequencing input: PBMCs. This clonotype was obtained from a woman aged 45 to 65 in good health and CMV-seronegative. The chain recombines TRBV4-2 with TRBJ2-7; weak D call: TRBD2 (5 bases). Written as DNA, the CDR3 is TGTGCCAGCAGCCAAGCCCTCGGCGGGGAGCAGTACTTC. Translating gives CASSQALGGEQYF.